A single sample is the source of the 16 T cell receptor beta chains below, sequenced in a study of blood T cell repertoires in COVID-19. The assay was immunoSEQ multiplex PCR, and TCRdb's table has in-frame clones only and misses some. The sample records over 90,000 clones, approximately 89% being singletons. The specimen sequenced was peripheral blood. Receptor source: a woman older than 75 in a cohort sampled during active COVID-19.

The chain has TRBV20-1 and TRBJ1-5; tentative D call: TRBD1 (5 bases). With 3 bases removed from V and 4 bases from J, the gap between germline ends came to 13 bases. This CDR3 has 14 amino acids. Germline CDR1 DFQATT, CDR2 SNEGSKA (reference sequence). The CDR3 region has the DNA TGCAGTGCTAGTAAAGGGGCCCAAAATCAGCCCCAGCATTTT. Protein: CSASKGAQNQPQHF.

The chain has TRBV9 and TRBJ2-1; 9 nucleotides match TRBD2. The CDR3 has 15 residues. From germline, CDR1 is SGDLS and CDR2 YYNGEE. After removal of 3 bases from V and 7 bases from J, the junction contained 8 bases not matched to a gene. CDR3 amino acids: CASSAGSGRGNEQFF. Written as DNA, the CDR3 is TGTGCCAGCAGCGCGGGTAGCGGGAGAGGGAATGAGCAGTTCTTC.

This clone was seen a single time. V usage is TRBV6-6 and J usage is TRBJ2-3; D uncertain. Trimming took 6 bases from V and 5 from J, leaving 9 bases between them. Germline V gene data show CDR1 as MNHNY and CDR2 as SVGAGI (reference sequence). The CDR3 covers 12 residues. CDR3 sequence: CASSSSRDTQYF. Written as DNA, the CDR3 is TGTGCCAGCAGCTCCTCGCGAGATACGCAGTATTTT.

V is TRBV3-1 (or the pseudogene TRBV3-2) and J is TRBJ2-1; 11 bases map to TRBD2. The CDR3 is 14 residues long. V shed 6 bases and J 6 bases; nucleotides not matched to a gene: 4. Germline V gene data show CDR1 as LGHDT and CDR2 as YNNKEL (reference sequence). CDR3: CASSLAGGGNEQFF. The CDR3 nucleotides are TGTGCCAGCAGTTTAGCGGGGGGGGGCAATGAGCAGTTCTTC.

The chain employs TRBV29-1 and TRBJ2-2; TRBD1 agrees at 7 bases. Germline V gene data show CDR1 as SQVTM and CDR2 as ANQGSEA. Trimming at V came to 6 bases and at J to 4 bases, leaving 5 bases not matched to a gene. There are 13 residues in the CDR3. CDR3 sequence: CSVGTDVTGELFF. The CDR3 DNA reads TGCAGCGTAGGGACAGATGTCACCGGGGAGCTGTTTTTT.

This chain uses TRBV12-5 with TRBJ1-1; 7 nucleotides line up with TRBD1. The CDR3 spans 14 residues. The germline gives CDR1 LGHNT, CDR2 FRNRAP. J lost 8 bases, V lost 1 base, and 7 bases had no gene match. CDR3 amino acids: CASGLGAGTVEAFF. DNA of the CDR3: TGTGCTAGTGGTTTGGGCGCCGGGACAGTAGAAGCTTTCTTT.

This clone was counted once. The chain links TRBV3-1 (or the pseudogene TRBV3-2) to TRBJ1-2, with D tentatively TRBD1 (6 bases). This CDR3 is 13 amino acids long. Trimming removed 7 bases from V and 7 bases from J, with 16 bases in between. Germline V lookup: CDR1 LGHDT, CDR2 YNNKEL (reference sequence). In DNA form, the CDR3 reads TGTGCCAGCATCGGGGGGGCGCAGGGTGGCTACACCTTC. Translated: CASIGGAQGGYTF.

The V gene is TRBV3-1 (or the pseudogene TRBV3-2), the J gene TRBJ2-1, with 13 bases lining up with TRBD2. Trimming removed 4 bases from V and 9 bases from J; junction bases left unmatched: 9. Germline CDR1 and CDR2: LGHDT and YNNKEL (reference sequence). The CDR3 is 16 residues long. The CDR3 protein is CASSPRLAGGYGEQFF. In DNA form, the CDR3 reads TGTGCCAGCAGCCCCCGACTAGCGGGAGGATATGGTGAGCAGTTCTTC.

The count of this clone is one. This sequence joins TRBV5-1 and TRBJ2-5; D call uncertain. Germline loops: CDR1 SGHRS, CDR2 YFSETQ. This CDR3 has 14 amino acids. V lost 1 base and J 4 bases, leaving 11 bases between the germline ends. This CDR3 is CASSLFLEGETQYF. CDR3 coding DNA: TGCGCCAGCAGCTTGTTCCTAGAAGGAGAGACCCAGTACTTC.

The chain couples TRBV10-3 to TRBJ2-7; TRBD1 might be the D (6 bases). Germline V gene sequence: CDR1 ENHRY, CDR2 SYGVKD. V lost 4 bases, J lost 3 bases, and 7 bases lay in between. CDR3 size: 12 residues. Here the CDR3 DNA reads TGTGCCATCAGTGGGGACAACTACGAGCAGTACTTC. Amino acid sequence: CAISGDNYEQYF.

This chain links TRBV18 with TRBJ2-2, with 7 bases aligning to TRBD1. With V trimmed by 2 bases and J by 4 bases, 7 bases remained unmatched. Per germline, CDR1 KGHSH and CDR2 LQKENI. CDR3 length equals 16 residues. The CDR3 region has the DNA TGTGCCAGCTCACCAAACAGGGGAAGGGGCACCGGGGAGCTGTTTTTT. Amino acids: CASSPNRGRGTGELFF.

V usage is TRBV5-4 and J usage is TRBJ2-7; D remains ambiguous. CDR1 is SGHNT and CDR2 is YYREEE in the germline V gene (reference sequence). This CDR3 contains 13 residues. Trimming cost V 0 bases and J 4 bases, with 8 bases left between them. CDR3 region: CASSLGGEYEQYF. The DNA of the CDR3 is TGTGCCAGCAGCTTGGGCGGCGAGTACGAGCAGTACTTC.

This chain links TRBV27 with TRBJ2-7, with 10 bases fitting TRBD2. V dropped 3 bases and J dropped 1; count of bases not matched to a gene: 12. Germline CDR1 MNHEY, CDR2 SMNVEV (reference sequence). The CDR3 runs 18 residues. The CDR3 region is CASSLRPSLAGGSYEQYF. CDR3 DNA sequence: TGTGCCAGCAGTTTGCGTCCGTCCTTAGCGGGGGGTTCCTACGAGCAGTACTTC.

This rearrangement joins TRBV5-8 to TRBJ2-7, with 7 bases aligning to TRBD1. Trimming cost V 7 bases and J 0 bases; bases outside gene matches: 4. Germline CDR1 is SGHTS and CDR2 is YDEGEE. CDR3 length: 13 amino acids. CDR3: CASRDRSSYEQYF. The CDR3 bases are TGTGCCAGCCGGGACAGAAGCTCCTACGAGCAGTACTTC.

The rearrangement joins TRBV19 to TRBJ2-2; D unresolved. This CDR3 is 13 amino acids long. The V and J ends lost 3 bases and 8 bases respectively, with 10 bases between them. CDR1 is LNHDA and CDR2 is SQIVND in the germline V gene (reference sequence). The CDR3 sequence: CASSIPTAGELFF. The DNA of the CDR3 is TGTGCCAGTAGTATTCCCACAGCTGGGGAGCTGTTTTTT.

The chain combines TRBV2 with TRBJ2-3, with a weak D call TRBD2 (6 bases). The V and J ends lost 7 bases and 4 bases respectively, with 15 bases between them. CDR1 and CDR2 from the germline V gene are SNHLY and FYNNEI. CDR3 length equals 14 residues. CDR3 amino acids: CASIIRRGADTQYF. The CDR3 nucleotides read TGTGCCAGCATCATTAGGAGGGGTGCAGATACGCAGTATTTT.